This T cell receptor (beta chain) was identified in a study of blood T cells in healthy people across ages. This CDR3 has 15 amino acids. Germline CDR1 reads SQVTM; CDR2 reads ANQGSEA. The V and J ends lost 6 bases and 6 bases respectively, with 20 bases between them. A sample-barcoded 5' primer and a J-beta primer mix were used in a second PCR of roughly 6 to 11 cycles. Researchers report that each sample yielded at least 3 million CDR3-containing paired-end reads. MiXCR, run by TCRdb on the 5' RACE reads, gives a single entry per CDR3 protein. Here the sample spans approximately 1,700,000 distinct CDR3 sequences, about two fifths being singletons. This clonotype was found many times.

The genes are TRBV29-1 and TRBJ1-4; perhaps TRBD1 as D (5 bases). Source material: blood. The receptor was derived from a human donor in good health. DNA for the CDR3: TGCAGCGTGGCCGGGGACGGCCGGACGTATGAAAAACTGTTTTTT. Translated, it gives CSVAGDGRTYEKLFF.